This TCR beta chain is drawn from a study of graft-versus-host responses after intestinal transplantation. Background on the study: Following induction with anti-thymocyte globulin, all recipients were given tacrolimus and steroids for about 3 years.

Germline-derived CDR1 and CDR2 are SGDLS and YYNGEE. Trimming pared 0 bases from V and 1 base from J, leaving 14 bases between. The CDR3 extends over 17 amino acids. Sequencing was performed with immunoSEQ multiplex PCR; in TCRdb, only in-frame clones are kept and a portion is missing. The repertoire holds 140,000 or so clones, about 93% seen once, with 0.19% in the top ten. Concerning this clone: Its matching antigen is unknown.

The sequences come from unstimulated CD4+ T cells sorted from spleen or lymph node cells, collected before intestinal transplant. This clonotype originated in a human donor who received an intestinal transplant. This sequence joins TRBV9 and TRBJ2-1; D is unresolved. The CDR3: CASSVALSSGSYNEQFF. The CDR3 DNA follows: TGTGCCAGCAGCGTAGCTCTCAGTAGTGGATCCTACAATGAGCAGTTCTTC.